Shown below are 30 T cell receptor beta chains from a single sample sequenced in a study of blood T cells in healthy people across ages. Together with a sample-barcoded 5' primer, a J-beta primer mix was included in a second PCR lasting 7 to 11 cycles. TCRdb re-called the 5' RACE reads with MiXCR, one entry per CDR3 protein. The table has 1.5 million to 2 million distinct CDR3 sequences, 28% seen once. The sample was blood. These receptors came from a woman aged 30 to 39 in good health.

The V and J genes are TRBV2 and TRBJ2-1; TRBD2 agrees at 9 bases. Germline V lookup: CDR1 SNHLY, CDR2 FYNNEI. This CDR3 has 16 residues. The V gene end was trimmed by 3 bases and the J gene end by 4 bases; junction bases not matched to a gene: 7. CDR3 DNA: TGTGCCAGCAGTGACGAGCGGGGGGCCATTTACAATGAGCAGTTCTTC. Translating gives CASSDERGAIYNEQFF. Variable domain in full (rest from reference TRBV2 and TRBJ2-1): EPEVTQTPSHQVTQMGQEVILRCVPISNHLYFYWYRQILGQKVEFLVSFYNNEISEKSEIFDDQFSVERPDGSNFTLKIRSTKLEDSAMYFCASSDERGAIYNEQFFGPGTRLTVL.

V gene TRBV20-1 combines with J gene TRBJ2-1; 15 bases match TRBD2. Per germline, CDR1 DFQATT and CDR2 SNEGSKA (reference sequence). With V trimmed by 2 bases and J by 3 bases, 8 bases remained unmatched. This CDR3 is 18 amino acids long. In DNA form, the CDR3 reads TGCAGTGCTAGAATTCCGGGACTAGCGGGAGGCCTCTACAATGAGCAGTTCTTC. Its translation: CSARIPGLAGGLYNEQFF.

This clonotype was detected a few times. The rearrangement joins TRBV7-2 to TRBJ2-1; 10 bases match TRBD2. This CDR3 contains 18 residues. V lost 5 bases and J lost 9; bases outside the gene matches: 19. Germline V gene sequence: CDR1 SGHTA, CDR2 FQGNSA. DNA for the CDR3: TGTGCCAGCAGCCGTATTAGTGGGGCGGGACTAGCGAAGGGTGAGCAGTTCTTC. Encoded protein: CASSRISGAGLAKGEQFF.

The chain recombines TRBV12-3 or TRBV12-4 with TRBJ2-5, with D perhaps TRBD1 (6 bases). The V gene lost 1 base and the J gene lost 2 bases, with 11 bases spanning the gap. The CDR3 extends over 15 amino acids. This chain's CDR3 is CASSLGQGKQETQYF. CDR3 bases: TGTGCCAGCAGTTTAGGGCAGGGGAAACAAGAGACCCAGTACTTC.

The chain links TRBV9 to TRBJ1-1, with D uncertain. The CDR3 totals 13 residues. The germline V gene has CDR1 SGDLS and CDR2 YYNGEE. Trimming left V 0 bases short and J 4 bases short, with 7 bases between. The CDR3, as DNA: TGTGCCAGCAGCGTAGATGGGGTCACTGAAGCTTTCTTT. Amino acid sequence: CASSVDGVTEAFF. Drawing the rest from reference TRBV9 and TRBJ1-1, the complete variable domain is DSGVTQTPKHLITATGQRVTLRCSPRSGDLSVYWYQQSLDQGLQFLIQYYNGEERAKGNILERFSAQQFPDLHSELNLSSLELGDSALYFCASSVDGVTEAFFGQGTRLTVV.

The chain combines TRBV12-3 or TRBV12-4 with TRBJ2-1; D unclear. V was shortened by 6 bases and J by 8 bases, with 8 bases between the two germline ends. The CDR3 extends over 11 amino acids. CDR3 bases: TGTGCCAGCAGGGATAAGGATGAGCAGTTCTTC. Amino acids: CASRDKDEQFF.

This clonotype was seen ten or more times. This sequence joins TRBV20-1 and TRBJ1-2; D is uncertain. The CDR3 is 15 residues long. V was pared by 0 bases and J by 1 base, with 12 bases between. Germline CDR1 and CDR2: DFQATT and SNEGSKA (reference sequence). The CDR3 coding sequence is TGCAGTGCTAGAGATCCGGCCTCTGATAACTATGGCTACACCTTC. Protein product: CSARDPASDNYGYTF.

This clonotype was seen more than once but under ten times. A clone one base away is much larger, so this may be a read error. The chain combines TRBV5-6 with TRBJ1-2; 11 bases map to TRBD1. The CDR3 extends over 14 amino acids. Germline CDR1 reads SGHDT; CDR2 reads YYEEEE. J gave up 8 bases and V 7 bases, and 10 bases lay outside the gene matches. Here the CDR3 reads CASRDRGYREGYTF. CDR3 DNA sequence: TGTGCCAGCCGGGACAGGGGGTACCGCGAGGGCTACACCTTC.

The chain has TRBV5-4 and TRBJ2-6; 7 bases fit TRBD1. The CDR3 spans 17 residues. Unmatched junction bases numbered 5, after V lost 0 bases and J lost 2 bases. Germline CDR1 is SGHNT and CDR2 is YYREEE (reference sequence). The CDR3, as DNA: TGTGCCAGCAGCTTGGATAGGGGGCTAACTGGGGCCAACGTCCTGACTTTC. It translates to CASSLDRGLTGANVLTF.

This clonotype was recorded a few times. The J gene is TRBJ2-3, the V gene TRBV9; D is perhaps TRBD2 (6 bases). CDR1 and CDR2 from the germline V gene are SGDLS and YYNGEE. With 3 bases removed from V and 1 base from J, the gap between germline ends came to 15 bases. CDR3 length equals 16 residues. The CDR3 DNA sequence: TGTGCCAGCAGCGATCCCTATAGCGGTGGCACAGATACGCAGTATTTT. This sequence encodes CASSDPYSGGTDTQYF.

This clonotype has more than one count but fewer than ten. The CDR3 DNA is TGTGCCACCAGCGACGGGACAGCTAATGAAAAACTGTTTTTT. This codes for CATSDGTANEKLFF. V gene TRBV15 combines with J gene TRBJ1-4, with TRBD1 matching over 7 bases. This CDR3 comprises 14 residues. Germline loops: CDR1 LNHNV, CDR2 YYDKDF (reference sequence). The V segment lost 5 bases and the J segment 3 bases; nucleotides outside the gene matches: 3.

The CDR3 spells CASKGSGRADAQYF. The CDR3 region has the DNA TGTGCCAGCAAAGGGAGCGGGAGGGCAGATGCCCAGTACTTC. V usage is TRBV12-3 or TRBV12-4 and J usage is TRBJ2-5, with TRBD2 identical over 10 bases. The CDR3 is 14 residues long. Germline trimming cut 7 bases from V and 9 bases from J; bases unmatched to any gene: 11.

This clonotype has more than one count but fewer than ten. V usage is TRBV20-1 and J usage is TRBJ2-5; 12 positions agree with TRBD2. CDR1 is DFQATT, CDR2 SNEGSKA, per germline (reference sequence). The CDR3 is made up of 16 amino acids. After removal of 1 base from V and 5 bases from J, the junction contained 8 bases not matched to a gene. The CDR3 reads CSARARRLAGEETQYF. CDR3 DNA sequence: TGCAGTGCTAGAGCCCGGCGACTAGCGGGAGAGGAGACCCAGTACTTC.

This clonotype was recorded a few times. The rearrangement links TRBV28 to TRBJ2-7; a possible D gene is TRBD1 (6 bases). Trimming removed 2 bases from V and 2 bases from J, with 10 bases in between. This CDR3 has 14 amino acids. Germline-derived CDR1 and CDR2 are MDHEN and SYDVKM. As DNA, the CDR3 is TGTGCCAGCAGTTTAACCGGACAGCCCTACGAGCAGTACTTC. It codes for CASSLTGQPYEQYF.

This clonotype showed up just a few times. The rearrangement uses TRBV2 and TRBJ1-2, with 7 positions matching TRBD1. The CDR3 runs to 14 residues. From germline, CDR1 is SNHLY and CDR2 FYNNEI. V was clipped by 2 bases and J by 8 bases; unmatched bases: 8. CDR3 sequence (DNA): TGTGCCAGCAGTGAACCAGGGGGATTTGGAGGCTACACCTTC. This gives the protein CASSEPGGFGGYTF.

In its sample, this clonotype was seen many times. CDR3 DNA: TGCAGCGCCAGAGGGACAGGGGGCTACACTGAAGCTTTCTTT. This gives the protein CSARGTGGYTEAFF. The V call is TRBV29-1, the J call TRBJ1-1; TRBD1 aligns across 12 bases. V lost 7 bases and J lost 3; bases outside the gene matches: 6. Germline lookup yields CDR1 SQVTM and CDR2 ANQGSEA. CDR3 length: 14 amino acids.

As to this clonotype: One end of the junction fails to match germline, which may point to a read error. The rearrangement uses TRBV7-9 and TRBJ2-4; D uncertain. CDR3 size: 15 residues. Germline CDR1 and CDR2: SEHNR and FQNEAQ (reference sequence). CDR3: CASRPDNQARNIQYF. CDR3 bases: TGTGCCAGCAGACCAGACAACCAAGCCAGAAACATTCAGTACTTC.

This clonotype was recorded a few times. The gene calls are TRBV20-1 and TRBJ2-7; 9 nucleotides align to TRBD2. CDR1 and CDR2 from the germline V gene are DFQATT and SNEGSKA (reference sequence). J was trimmed by 4 bases and V by 3 bases; bases with no gene match: 10. The CDR3 is made up of 15 amino acids. In nucleotides, the CDR3 is TGCAGTGCTAGTATCCCGAGCGGGAGGCAATACGAGCAGTACTTC. Its translation is CSASIPSGRQYEQYF.

This clonotype was observed a handful of times. The rearrangement joins TRBV20-1 to TRBJ2-5; 7 nucleotides match TRBD2. Per germline, CDR1 DFQATT and CDR2 SNEGSKA (reference sequence). CDR3 length equals 14 residues. The J segment lost 2 bases and the V segment lost 6 bases, leaving 9 bases of the junction unmatched. The CDR3 region has the DNA TGCAGTGCAACCATCGGGACTATTCAAGAGACCCAGTACTTC. Encoded protein: CSATIGTIQETQYF.

With regard to this clonotype: A much more abundant neighbour one base away suggests this may be a read error. The chain has TRBV15 and TRBJ2-7, with D perhaps TRBD2 (6 bases). The length of the CDR3 is 13 residues. Germline V gives CDR1 LNHNV, CDR2 YYDKDF (reference sequence). The ends were cut back, 2 bases at V and 7 bases at J, with 12 bases in the middle. The CDR3 DNA follows: TGTGCCACCAGCAGATCCAGGCGGGGTGAGCAGTACTTC. Translated: CATSRSRRGEQYF.

This clonotype was detected only a few times. The rearrangement joins TRBV29-1 to TRBJ1-1; D remains ambiguous. V was clipped by 4 bases and J by 0 bases, with 9 bases between them. Germline CDR1 and CDR2: SQVTM and ANQGSEA. This CDR3 is built from 13 residues. The CDR3 DNA is TGCAGCGTTGTAAGTCAGTTGAACACTGAAGCTTTCTTT. This gives the protein CSVVSQLNTEAFF.

Many counts were recorded for this clonotype. Here the CDR3 DNA reads TGCGCCAGCAGCTGGGCCGGGACAACCCAAGAGACCCAGTACTTC. Protein sequence: CASSWAGTTQETQYF. The gene calls are TRBV5-1 and TRBJ2-5; the D gene is possibly TRBD1 (6 bases). Germline CDR1 reads SGHRS; CDR2 reads YFSETQ. V dropped 3 bases and J dropped 1 base, with 13 bases sitting between them. The length of the CDR3 is 15 residues.

This clonotype showed up just a few times. The CDR3 is CASSFYVGEQYF. The DNA of the CDR3 is TGTGCCAGCAGTTTTTACGTCGGGGAGCAGTACTTC. The J gene is TRBJ2-4, the V gene TRBV12-3 or TRBV12-4; a weak D match, TRBD2 (5 bases). Trimming stripped 3 bases from V and 13 bases from J, with 13 bases between. This CDR3 has 12 residues.

This chain links TRBV29-1 with TRBJ1-1; the D gene is possibly TRBD1 (6 bases). CDR1 is SQVTM, CDR2 ANQGSEA, per germline. This CDR3 is built from 15 residues. Between the trimmed V and J ends, which lost 4 bases and 4 bases, there was a span of 19 bases. DNA for the CDR3: TGCAGCGTTGGGGGGCCCGCCCCTTTGGGCACTGAAGCTTTCTTT. Its protein product is CSVGGPAPLGTEAFF.

Only a few counts were recorded for this clonotype. The V and J genes are TRBV10-2 and TRBJ1-4, with TRBD1 as a possible D gene (5 bases). Trimming stripped 5 bases from V and 7 bases from J, with 11 bases between. The CDR3 contains 13 residues. Per germline, CDR1 WSHSY and CDR2 SAAADI. CDR3 bases: TGCGCCAGCAGTTCAGGGCTTGGTGAAAAACTGTTTTTT. Amino acids: CASSSGLGEKLFF.

This clonotype was observed at least ten times. This rearrangement joins TRBV29-1 to TRBJ2-5, with D possibly TRBD1 on 6 matching bases. The CDR3 contains 13 residues. CDR1 is SQVTM, CDR2 ANQGSEA, per germline. V gave up 3 bases and J gave up 2 bases, with 10 bases separating them. The CDR3 nucleotides are TGCAGCGTTGATACAGGGAGACAAGAGACCCAGTACTTC. Translated, it gives CSVDTGRQETQYF.

The J gene is TRBJ1-2, the V gene TRBV7-9; the D is unclear. This CDR3 region has 12 residues. Germline CDR1 SEHNR, CDR2 FQNEAQ (reference sequence). Trimming took 3 bases from V and 7 from J, leaving 9 bases between them. This CDR3 reads CASSLEGPGYTF. The DNA for the CDR3 is TGTGCCAGCAGCTTGGAGGGCCCTGGCTACACCTTC.

The chain has TRBV12-3 or TRBV12-4 and TRBJ2-6; D gene uncertain. The CDR3 runs to 16 residues. V was trimmed by 3 bases and J by 0 bases, leaving 9 bases between them. DNA of the CDR3: TGTGCCAGCAGTTTCCGGTTAAGCTCTGGGGCCAACGTCCTGACTTTC. Protein sequence: CASSFRLSSGANVLTF.

In its sample, this clonotype was seen a few times. V usage is TRBV12-3 or TRBV12-4 and J usage is TRBJ2-4, with no clear D. V was cut by 2 bases and J by 0 bases, with 11 bases left in between. There are 16 residues in the CDR3. The CDR3 DNA reads as TGTGCCAGCAGTTTAAATCAAGGTAGAGCCAAAAACATTCAGTACTTC. It translates to CASSLNQGRAKNIQYF.

This clonotype was seen at least ten times. CDR3 sequence reads: CASSLVSEQYF. The CDR3 nucleotides read TGTGCCAGCAGCTTAGTTAGCGAGCAGTACTTC. The V gene is TRBV28, the J gene TRBJ2-7; D unclear. The V end lost 6 bases, the J end lost 6 bases, and 9 bases lay between the germline ends. Per germline, CDR1 MDHEN and CDR2 SYDVKM. This CDR3 contains 11 residues.